This T cell receptor (beta chain) was recovered during a study of shared T cell receptors in the human thymus. Clones were sequenced by immunoSEQ multiplex PCR, and TCRdb holds only the in-frame ones, with some missing. The table has hundreds of thousands of clones, 80% to 90% seen once. Germline assignment: CDR1 MRHNA and CDR2 SNTAGT. The J segment lost 5 bases and the V segment lost 6 bases, leaving 13 bases of the junction unmatched. The CDR3 runs 16 residues. These data were also filed under a second study, of human thymus T cells. This second report adds: Thymus specimens were resections from corrective heart surgery. Blood and thymic repertoires both appeared biased in V and J gene usage.

This TCR was recovered from a girl less than two years old with a congenital heart defect. The chain couples TRBV6-4 to TRBJ1-1; 9 nucleotides agree with TRBD1. Sequencing used thymocytes. The CDR3 loop is CASRKTTGTGTTEAFF. CDR3 DNA: TGTGCCAGCAGAAAAACCACCGGGACAGGGACGACTGAAGCTTTCTTT.